This TCR beta chain is drawn from a study of blood T cell repertoires in COVID-19. Study details: Samples taken during acute and convalescent COVID-19 were collected in the United States, Italy and Spain.

Losses at the gene ends were 4 bases for V and 2 bases for J; bases not matched to a gene: 7. The CDR3 has 16 residues. Germline V gene sequence: CDR1 MDHEN, CDR2 SYDVKM. Here immunoSEQ multiplex PCR was the method, and the copy in TCRdb shows in-frame clones only, minus some. The repertoire has roughly 250,000 clones, roughly 82% of them found once; the top ten carry over 3.5%. The receptor's source is a woman in her seventies with acute or convalescent COVID-19. Sequencing was carried out using peripheral blood. This chain uses TRBV28 with TRBJ2-7, with 11 bases identical to TRBD1. The chain's CDR3 is CASSYNRDRGTYEQYF. For the CDR3, the DNA is TGTGCCAGCAGTTACAACCGGGACAGGGGGACCTACGAGCAGTACTTC.